One and the same sample provided the 28 T cell receptor beta chains below, sequenced in a study of blood T cells in healthy people across ages. A second PCR, run for roughly 7 to 11 cycles, used a sample-barcoded 5' primer plus a J-beta primer mix. TCRdb processed the 5' RACE reads anew with MiXCR; each CDR3 protein has one entry. This sample has hundreds of thousands of distinct CDR3 sequences, with 20% to 25% found just once. The sequenced sample consisted of blood. These receptors originate from a man in his 70s in good health.

The genes are TRBV6-1 and TRBJ2-2; 8 nucleotides line up with TRBD2. Germline values: CDR1 MNHNS, CDR2 SASEGT. This CDR3 is built from 14 residues. V gave up 8 bases and J gave up 5 bases; unmatched junction bases: 7. The CDR3 sequence is CASLGTSHTGELFF. CDR3 in DNA: TGTGCCAGCTTAGGGACTAGTCATACCGGGGAGCTGTTTTTT.

This CDR3 reads CSARDLAGGSNEQFF. The CDR3 region has the DNA TGCAGTGCTAGAGATTTAGCGGGAGGGTCTAATGAGCAGTTCTTC. The gene calls are TRBV20-1 and TRBJ2-5; 11 bases match TRBD2. The J call is uncertain, as TRBJ2-1 better fits the DNA end. CDR3 length: 15 residues. Germline V gene lookup returns CDR1 DFQATT and CDR2 SNEGSKA (reference sequence).

A few counts support this clonotype. The chain recombines TRBV12-3 or TRBV12-4 with TRBJ2-7; D possibly corresponds to TRBD2 (6 bases). Trimming cost V 4 bases and J 0 bases, with 10 bases left between them. The CDR3 extends over 14 amino acids. The CDR3 sequence: CASSYGGNSYEQYF. CDR3 nucleotides: TGTGCCAGCAGTTATGGAGGGAACTCCTACGAGCAGTACTTC.

This chain uses TRBV23-1 with TRBJ2-3; TRBD1 matches at 7 bases. TRBV23-1 is an open reading frame whose function is uncertain. The length of the CDR3 is 17 residues. J was trimmed by 0 bases and V by 3 bases; bases with no gene match: 9. The CDR3 loop is CASSHLRGQTSTDTQYF. DNA for the CDR3: TGCGCCAGCAGTCACCTCCGGGGACAGACTAGCACAGATACGCAGTATTTT.

The genes are TRBV5-1 and TRBJ2-5; TRBD2 might be the D (6 bases). Germline assignment: CDR1 SGHRS and CDR2 YFSETQ. CDR3 length: 16 amino acids. The V gene lost 1 base and the J gene lost 2 bases, with 15 bases spanning the gap. CDR3: CASSLSIYGRQETQYF. In nucleotides, the CDR3 is TGCGCCAGCAGCTTGAGTATCTATGGGAGGCAAGAGACCCAGTACTTC. Together with reference TRBV5-1 and TRBJ2-5, the CDR3 gives the full variable domain: KAGVTQTPRYLIKTRGQQVTLSCSPISGHRSVSWYQQTPGQGLQFLFEYFSETQRNKGNFPGRFSGRQFSNSRSEMNVSTLELGDSALYLCASSLSIYGRQETQYFGPGTRLLVL.

The chain is built from TRBV5-1 and TRBJ2-5; 7 nucleotides match TRBD1. V gave up 0 bases and J gave up 3 bases; unmatched junction bases: 5. The CDR3 is 15 residues long. Germline V lookup: CDR1 SGHRS, CDR2 YFSETQ. The CDR3 bases are TGCGCCAGCAGCTTGGTCAGGGGGATCGAAGAGACCCAGTACTTC. This sequence encodes CASSLVRGIEETQYF.

In this sample, this clonotype turned up a few times. One end of the junction does not line up with germline, which may come from a read error. The J gene is TRBJ1-6, the V gene TRBV10-2, with 7 nucleotides matching TRBD1. CDR1 and CDR2 from the germline V gene are WSHSY and SAAADI. CDR3 length equals 15 residues. Written as DNA, the CDR3 is TGCGCCAGCAGTGGGAGAGACAGGGCAGATTCACCTCTCCACTTT. Its translation is CASSGRDRADSPLHF.

This chain uses TRBV27 with TRBJ2-7; D call uncertain. The CDR3 spans 13 residues. Deletions cut 8 bases from V and 0 bases from J, with 11 bases between. Germline CDR1 is MNHEY and CDR2 is SMNVEV (reference sequence). The CDR3 here is CASRISSSYEQYF. The CDR3, as DNA: TGTGCCAGCCGAATTTCGAGCTCCTACGAGCAGTACTTC.

A few counts support this clonotype. The junction differs from germline at one of its ends, possibly a read error. V and J are TRBV6-5 and TRBJ2-7; D ambiguous. The CDR3 runs 13 residues. The germline CDR1 and CDR2 sequences are MNHEY and SVGAGI. CDR3 in amino acids: CASSSGRIYGQYF. The CDR3 DNA follows: TGTGCCAGCAGTTCCGGAAGGATCTACGGGCAGTACTTC.

The chain couples TRBV10-1 to TRBJ2-3, with 8 positions matching TRBD2. With 4 bases clipped from V and 3 bases from J, the junction kept 3 bases outside the gene matches. Germline V gives CDR1 WNHNN, CDR2 SYGVQD (reference sequence). This CDR3 comprises 14 residues. CDR3 sequence reads: CASSVGLVTDTQYF. In nucleotides, the CDR3 is TGCGCCAGCAGTGTGGGACTAGTAACAGATACGCAGTATTTT.

The genes are TRBV27 and TRBJ1-4; 8 nucleotides match TRBD1. Per the germline V gene, CDR1 is MNHEY and CDR2 is SMNVEV (reference sequence). The CDR3 covers 16 residues. Trimming removed 2 bases from V and 8 bases from J; junction bases left unmatched: 10. The CDR3, as DNA: TGTGCCAGCAGTTTAAGGACAGGGTCCTCTCGGGAAAAACTGTTTTTT. This gives the protein CASSLRTGSSREKLFF.

This clonotype was recorded a few times. The chain has TRBV29-1 and TRBJ2-1, with 11 bases fitting TRBD2. CDR3 size: 13 residues. CDR1 and CDR2 (germline): SQVTM, ANQGSEA. The V gene end was trimmed by 7 bases and the J gene end by 7 bases; junction bases not matched to a gene: 6. CDR3 residues: CSGTSGSGNEQFF. The CDR3 DNA reads TGCAGCGGAACTAGCGGGAGTGGGAATGAGCAGTTCTTC.

This clonotype was counted between two and nine times. V usage is TRBV5-1 and J usage is TRBJ2-5; D is undetermined. The J call is in doubt because the DNA end fits TRBJ2-1 better. The CDR3 length is 13 residues. From germline, CDR1 is SGHRS and CDR2 YFSETQ. The CDR3, as DNA: TGCGCCAGCAGCTTGATCGTATCCAATGAGCAGTTCTTC. Amino acid sequence: CASSLIVSNEQFF.

J is TRBJ2-5 and V is TRBV7-9, with unresolved D. The CDR3 has 15 amino acids. Looked up from germline, CDR1 is SEHNR and CDR2 is FQNEAQ (reference sequence). With 3 bases removed from V and 1 base from J, the gap between germline ends came to 12 bases. The CDR3 sequence is CASSLTPVFQETQYF. CDR3 DNA sequence: TGTGCCAGCAGCTTGACGCCAGTCTTCCAAGAGACCCAGTACTTC.

This clonotype appeared a few times. The J gene is TRBJ1-6, the V gene TRBV10-3; TRBD1 agrees at 7 bases. Looked up from germline, CDR1 is ENHRY and CDR2 is SYGVKD. With 10 bases clipped from V and 1 base from J, the junction kept 7 bases outside the gene matches. The CDR3 length is 15 residues. CDR3 residues: CASLPDRSYNSPLHF. For the CDR3, the DNA is TGTGCCAGCTTACCGGACAGGTCCTATAATTCACCCCTCCACTTT.

The chain links TRBV11-2 to TRBJ2-6; 11 nucleotides agree with TRBD2. The CDR3 length is 21 residues. The J segment lost 1 base and the V segment lost 5 bases, leaving 16 bases of the junction unmatched. In germline, CDR1 is SGHAT, CDR2 FQNNGV. The CDR3 DNA is TGTGCCAGCAGCCACTCAGAGAGACTAGCGGGACCAAATTCTGGGGCCAACGTCCTGACTTTC. Protein: CASSHSERLAGPNSGANVLTF.

The chain recombines TRBV2 with TRBJ2-1; possibly TRBD1 for D (6 bases). CDR1 is SNHLY, CDR2 FYNNEI, per germline. Trimming cost V 1 base and J 1 base, with 8 bases left between them. The CDR3 is 15 amino acids. CDR3 residues: CASSEDRVSYNEQFF. CDR3 coding DNA: TGTGCCAGCAGTGAAGACAGGGTTTCCTACAATGAGCAGTTCTTC.

The rearrangement uses TRBV7-9 and TRBJ1-3; D not certain. The germline gives CDR1 SEHNR, CDR2 FQNEAQ (reference sequence). The V end lost 1 base, the J end lost 0 bases, and 10 bases lay between the germline ends. CDR3 size: 16 residues. CDR3 sequence (DNA): TGTGCCAGCAGCTTAGTCGGGGAACTCTCTGGAAACACCATATATTTT. Protein: CASSLVGELSGNTIYF.

This clonotype has just a few counts. The chain uses TRBV4-3 and TRBJ2-4; maybe TRBD2 (6 bases). The CDR3 runs to 14 residues. V was pared by 0 bases and J by 6 bases, with 9 bases between. CDR1 and CDR2 (germline): LGHNA, YSLEER. In DNA form, the CDR3 reads TGCGCCAGCAGCCAAGACATGCGGGGAAACATTCAGTACTTC. Its translation: CASSQDMRGNIQYF.

In this sample, this clonotype turned up a few times. V usage is TRBV2 and J usage is TRBJ1-2; D is unresolved. This CDR3 comprises 15 residues. Trimming stripped 6 bases from V and 5 bases from J, with 19 bases between. The germline CDR1 and CDR2 sequences are SNHLY and FYNNEI. CDR3 in amino acids: CASRPIGRAQYGYTF. The CDR3 nucleotides are TGTGCCAGCAGACCCATTGGACGAGCGCAATATGGCTACACCTTC.

The chain combines TRBV6-1 with TRBJ2-1; TRBD2 matches at 8 bases. Trimming took 10 bases from V and 5 from J; bases not matched to a gene: 10. Looked up from germline, CDR1 is MNHNS and CDR2 is SASEGT. The CDR3 is made up of 14 amino acids. CDR3 protein: CATNGGASHNEQFF. As DNA, the CDR3 is TGTGCCACCAACGGGGGGGCGTCCCACAATGAGCAGTTCTTC.

The rearrangement links TRBV30 to TRBJ1-4; D unresolved. The V end lost 2 bases, the J end lost 0 bases, and 10 bases lay between the germline ends. Germline CDR1 GTSNPN, CDR2 SVGIG (reference sequence). This CDR3 has 15 residues. This CDR3 is CAWSSDGSTNEKLFF. As DNA, the CDR3 is TGTGCCTGGAGTTCCGACGGTTCAACTAATGAAAAACTGTTTTTT.

For the CDR3, the DNA is TGTGCCAGCAGCTTCGACAGGGGTGGGGCCAACGTCCTGACTTTC. Protein product: CASSFDRGGANVLTF. The chain has TRBV5-4 and TRBJ2-6, with TRBD1 matching 8 bases. Per the germline V gene, CDR1 is SGHNT and CDR2 is YYREEE (reference sequence). This CDR3 comprises 15 residues. Trimming took 2 bases from V and 3 from J; bases not matched to a gene: 1.

This clonotype was seen more than once but under ten times. The CDR3 protein is CSATLGTAVSGYEQYF. CDR3 coding DNA: TGCAGTGCTACGCTCGGGACAGCAGTTTCGGGCTACGAGCAGTACTTC. The genes are TRBV20-1 and TRBJ2-5, with 7 bases fitting TRBD1. The J call is doubtful: the DNA matches TRBJ2-7 better. CDR1 is DFQATT, CDR2 SNEGSKA, per germline (reference sequence). There are 16 residues in the CDR3.

This clonotype was seen a handful of times. J is TRBJ2-3 and V is TRBV20-1; 8 bases map to TRBD2. The CDR3 has 12 residues. Germline V CDR1 and CDR2: DFQATT, SNEGSKA (reference sequence). V lost 3 bases to trimming and J lost 9 bases; unmatched junction nucleotides: 5. The CDR3 nucleotides read TGCAGTGCTAGTGGACTAGCCCTAACGCAGTATTTT. Amino acids: CSASGLALTQYF.

The rearrangement uses TRBV20-1 and TRBJ2-7; D may correspond to TRBD1 or TRBD2 (5 bases each). CDR1 is DFQATT, CDR2 SNEGSKA, per germline (reference sequence). The CDR3 is made up of 13 amino acids. The V end lost 4 bases, the J end lost 0 bases, and 10 bases lay between the germline ends. CDR3: CSAKRGSSYEQYF. CDR3 nucleotide sequence: TGCAGTGCTAAGAGGGGCAGCTCCTACGAGCAGTACTTC.

J is TRBJ2-5 and V is TRBV6-1; TRBD2 agrees at 9 bases. CDR1 and CDR2 from the germline V gene are MNHNS and SASEGT. After removal of 5 bases from V and 5 bases from J, the junction contained 9 bases not matched to a gene. The CDR3 runs 15 residues. CDR3 loop: CASSNLAGSDETQYF. The CDR3 DNA sequence: TGTGCCAGCAGTAACCTAGCGGGAAGCGATGAGACCCAGTACTTC.

This clonotype was counted between two and nine times. This CDR3 reads CASSRGQGYITEAFF. CDR3 nucleotides: TGTGCCAGCAGCCGGGGGCAGGGTTATATCACTGAAGCTTTCTTT. The chain combines TRBV14 with TRBJ1-1; D may be TRBD1 (6 bases). The CDR3 is made up of 15 amino acids. Per the germline V gene, CDR1 is SGHDN and CDR2 is FVKESK. Trimming removed 4 bases from V and 4 bases from J, with 16 bases in between.